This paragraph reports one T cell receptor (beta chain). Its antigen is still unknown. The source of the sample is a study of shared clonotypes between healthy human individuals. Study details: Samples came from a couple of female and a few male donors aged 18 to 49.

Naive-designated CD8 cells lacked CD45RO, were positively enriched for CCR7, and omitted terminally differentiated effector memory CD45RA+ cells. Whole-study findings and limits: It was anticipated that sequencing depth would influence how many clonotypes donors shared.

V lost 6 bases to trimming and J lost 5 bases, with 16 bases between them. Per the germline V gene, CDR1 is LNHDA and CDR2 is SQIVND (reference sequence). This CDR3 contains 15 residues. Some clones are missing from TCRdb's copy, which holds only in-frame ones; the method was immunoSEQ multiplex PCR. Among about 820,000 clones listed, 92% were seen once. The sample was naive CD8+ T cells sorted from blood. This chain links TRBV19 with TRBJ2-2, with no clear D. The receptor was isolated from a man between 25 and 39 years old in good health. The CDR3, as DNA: TGTGCCAGTAGAGAGGACGGGTCATCGACCGGGGAGCTGTTTTTT. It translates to CASREDGSSTGELFF.